The 9 T cell receptor beta chains presented below share a single source sample, sequenced in a study of identical twins. TCRdb recomputed calls from the 5' RACE reads with MiXCR, one row per CDR3 protein. This sample yields fewer than 500,000 distinct CDR3 sequences, of which approximately 25% are seen a single time; about 3% belongs to the top ten. This sample also belongs to another study, concerning T cells expressing NK-cell markers.

The material sequenced was CD4+ T cells sorted from blood. Receptor source: a woman between 18 and 29 years old in good health.

This clonotype has a handful of counts. The J gene is TRBJ1-6, the V gene TRBV12-3 or TRBV12-4, with 8 bases fitting TRBD1. The CDR3 loop spans 15 amino acids. Unmatched junction bases numbered 7, after V lost 7 bases and J lost 5 bases. CDR3 nucleotides: TGTGCCAGCAATACGGACAGGGTAAATAATTCACCCCTCCACTTT. Translation gives CASNTDRVNNSPLHF.

V and J are TRBV20-1 and TRBJ2-1; 9 nucleotides line up with TRBD2. V gave up 3 bases and J gave up 9 bases; unmatched junction bases: 9. The germline CDR1 and CDR2 sequences are DFQATT and SNEGSKA (reference sequence). The CDR3 sequence is 14 residues long. CDR3 sequence reads: CSASGGRASSEQFF. The DNA for the CDR3 is TGCAGTGCTAGCGGCGGGAGGGCCTCGAGTGAGCAGTTCTTC.

The chain links TRBV3-1 to TRBJ2-3, with TRBD2 matching over 8 bases. The CDR3 length is 16 residues. J gave up 5 bases and V 4 bases, and 11 bases lay outside the gene matches. Germline V gene lookup returns CDR1 LGHDT and CDR2 YNNKEL (reference sequence). CDR3 in amino acids: CASSPPGGGTGDTQYF. CDR3 DNA sequence: TGTGCCAGCAGCCCGCCGGGGGGGGGTACCGGAGATACGCAGTATTTT.

This sequence joins TRBV27 and TRBJ2-1; no reliable D call. CDR3 length: 11 residues. V lost 3 bases, J lost 10 bases, and 7 bases lay in between. CDR1 is MNHEY and CDR2 is SMNVEV in the germline V gene (reference sequence). The CDR3 coding sequence is TGTGCCAGCAGTTTCCGGACGGAGCAGTTCTTC. It specifies CASSFRTEQFF.

V gene TRBV7-2 combines with J gene TRBJ2-7; TRBD2 is a possible D gene (6 bases). Trimming stripped 2 bases from V and 6 bases from J, with 11 bases between. CDR3 length equals 13 residues. Germline V gene sequence: CDR1 SGHTA, CDR2 FQGNSA. The CDR3 DNA follows: TGTGCCAGCAGCTTAATTTGGGGAGGCGAGCAGTACTTC. As protein: CASSLIWGGEQYF. Full variable domain (missing parts from reference TRBV7-2 and TRBJ2-7): GAGVSQSPSNKVTEKGKDVELRCDPISGHTALYWYRQSLGQGLEFLIYFQGNSAPDKSGLPSDRFSAERTGGSVSTLTIQRTQQEDSAVYLCASSLIWGGEQYFGPGTRLTVT.

Ten or more counts support this clonotype. This chain links TRBV10-3 with TRBJ1-2; the D gene is possibly TRBD1 (5 bases). The germline CDR1 and CDR2 sequences are ENHRY and SYGVKD. CDR3 length: 15 residues. Trimming stripped 3 bases from V and 1 base from J, with 12 bases between. The chain's CDR3 is CAISDQGAINYGYTF. CDR3 coding DNA: TGTGCCATCAGTGACCAGGGAGCAATTAACTATGGCTACACCTTC.

Here the CDR3 DNA reads TGTGCCATCAGTGGGCTTTCGTATACGCAGTATTTT. Translation gives CAISGLSYTQYF. This chain connects TRBV10-3 to TRBJ2-3; D call uncertain. Germline loops: CDR1 ENHRY, CDR2 SYGVKD. The CDR3 has 12 amino acids. The ends were cut back, 4 bases at V and 7 bases at J, with 9 bases in the middle.

In its sample, this clonotype was seen a few times. The chain is built from TRBV12-3 or TRBV12-4 and TRBJ2-7, with D possibly matching TRBD2 (5 bases). Deletions cut 1 base from V and 6 bases from J, with 10 bases between. This CDR3 has 13 amino acids. CDR3 DNA: TGTGCCAGCAGTTTAGACCAGGCGGGCGAGCAGTACTTC. This gives the protein CASSLDQAGEQYF.

The CDR3 DNA reads as TGCGCCAGCAGCTTGGCCCTAGCGGAGAGAAACACAGATACGCAGTATTTT. Residues: CASSLALAERNTDTQYF. V gene TRBV5-1 combines with J gene TRBJ2-3; 7 positions agree with TRBD2. CDR1 is SGHRS and CDR2 is YFSETQ in the germline V gene. This CDR3 has 17 amino acids. Unmatched junction bases numbered 9, after V lost 0 bases and J lost 2 bases.